This T cell receptor (beta chain) was profiled in a study of blood T cell repertoires in COVID-19. How the authors handled the data: From reference gene primer amplification, estimates of nucleated cell counts were derived. The method was immunoSEQ multiplex PCR; TCRdb's version includes in-frame clones alone and lacks a portion of them. Clone size and the V and J calls come from that table; the DNA yielded D and trimming. The sample records about 91,000 clones, roughly three quarters being singletons. The germline V gene encodes CDR1 SNHLY and CDR2 FYNNEI. V lost 8 bases and J lost 10; bases outside the gene matches: 20. The CDR3 runs to 16 residues.

The chain uses TRBV2 and TRBJ2-1, with 7 bases matching TRBD2. What was sequenced was peripheral blood. The source of this sequence is a woman over 75 with acute or convalescent COVID-19. CDR3 DNA sequence: TGTGCCAGCGTGTTCTTCACGGACTCATCTAGCGGAGAGCAGTTCTTC. Translating it yields CASVFFTDSSSGEQFF.